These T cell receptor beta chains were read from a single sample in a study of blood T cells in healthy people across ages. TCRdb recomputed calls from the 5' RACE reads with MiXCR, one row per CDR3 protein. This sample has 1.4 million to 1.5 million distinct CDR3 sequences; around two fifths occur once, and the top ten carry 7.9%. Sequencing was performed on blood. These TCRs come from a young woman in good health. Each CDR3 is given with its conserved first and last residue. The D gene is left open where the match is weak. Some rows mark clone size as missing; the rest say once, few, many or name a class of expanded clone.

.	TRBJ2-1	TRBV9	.	TGTGCCAGCAGCGTAGGTGGTCTAGCCCCCTACAATGAGCAGTTCTTC	CASSVGGLAPYNEQFF
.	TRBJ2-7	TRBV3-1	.	TGTGCCAGCAGCCAAGGCGGGATCGCGTACGAGCAGTACTTC	CASSQGGIAYEQYF
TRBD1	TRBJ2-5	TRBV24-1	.	TGTGCCACCAGTGACCCGGGACAGGGTAATGAGCAGTACTTC	CATSDPGQGNEQYF
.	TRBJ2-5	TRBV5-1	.	TGCGCCAGCAGCCCGGGGGTAGTCCAAGAGACCCAGTACTTC	CASSPGVVQETQYF
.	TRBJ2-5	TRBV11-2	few	TGTGCCAGCAGCGTCCCGGGGACAGCGGCGTTCGGGGGAGAGACCCAGTACTTC	CASSVPGTAAFGGETQYF
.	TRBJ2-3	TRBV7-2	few	TGTGCCAGCAGCTTAGCGCGGTCCCCCCTTGGTACGCAGTATTTT	CASSLARSPLGTQYF
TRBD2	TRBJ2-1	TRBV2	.	TGTGCCAGCAGTGCACTGCTAGCGGGGGTATTATATGAGCAGTTCTTC	CASSALLAGVLYEQFF
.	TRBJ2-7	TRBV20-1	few	TGCAGTGCTAGCAAGACAGGCGAAGTGAAGCAGTACTTC	CSASKTGEVKQYF
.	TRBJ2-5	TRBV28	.	TGTGCCAGCAGTTTACTCCAGTTACAAGAGACCCAGTACTTC	CASSLLQLQETQYF
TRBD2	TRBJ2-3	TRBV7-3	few	TGTGCCAGCAGCGCGTACGGACTAGTCACAGATACGCAGTATTTT	CASSAYGLVTDTQYF
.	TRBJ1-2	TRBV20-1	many	TGCAGTGCCTTGGGGTATACGAACTATGGCTACACCTTC	CSALGYTNYGYTF
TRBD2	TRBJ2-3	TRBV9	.	TGTGCCAGCAGCTCCCTAGCGGGGGGGCAGGATACGCAGTATTTT	CASSSLAGGQDTQYF
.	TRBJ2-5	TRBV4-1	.	TGCGCCAGCAGCCAAGTCGGTCTGGCCAACAATGAGCAGTACTTC	CASSQVGLANNEQYF
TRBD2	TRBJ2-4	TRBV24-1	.	TGTGCCACCAGTGACCATGGACTAGCATCCAATGAGCAGTACTTC	CATSDHGLASNEQYF
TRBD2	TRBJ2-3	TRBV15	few	TGTGCCACCAGCAGAGTTAAGACTAGCGTCGACAATACGCAGTATTTT	CATSRVKTSVDNTQYF
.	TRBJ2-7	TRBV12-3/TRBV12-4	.	TGTGCCAGCAGTTTGTACGGGGAAGGATCGGCCTACGAGCAGTACTTC	CASSLYGEGSAYEQYF
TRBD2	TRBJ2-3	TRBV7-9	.	TGTGCCAGCAGGATAAGCGGGGGCCGCCGGGATACGCAGTATTTT	CASRISGGRRDTQYF
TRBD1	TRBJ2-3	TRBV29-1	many	TGCAGCTCTCGGACAGGGGATGTAGATACGCAGTATTTT	CSSRTGDVDTQYF
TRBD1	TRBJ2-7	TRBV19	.	TGTGCCAGTAGTATAGTGGGGACAGGAGCCTACGAGCAGTACTTC	CASSIVGTGAYEQYF
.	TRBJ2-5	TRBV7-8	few	TGTGCCAGCAGCTTAGGTTCATTCCAAGAGACCCAGTACTTC	CASSLGSFQETQYF
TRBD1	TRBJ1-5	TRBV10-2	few	TGCGCCAGCAACCCTGACAGGGGGCATCAGCCCCAGCATTTT	CASNPDRGHQPQHF
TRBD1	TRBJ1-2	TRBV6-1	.	TGTGCCAGCAGGGTTGAGACAGGGGATGGCTACACCTTC	CASRVETGDGYTF
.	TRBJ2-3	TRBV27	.	TGTGCCAGCAGGGGGGCAGCAACAGATACGCAGTATTTT	CASRGAATDTQYF
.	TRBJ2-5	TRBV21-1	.	TGTGCCAGCAGCCCTAGACAGGGCCGCAAAGAGACCCAGTACTTC	CASSPRQGRKETQYF
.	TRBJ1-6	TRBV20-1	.	TGCAGTGCTGGGGGGTTTGGGAGCTCCTATAATTCACCCCTCCACTTT	CSAGGFGSSYNSPLHF
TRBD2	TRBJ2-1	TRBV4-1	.	TGCGCCAGCAGCCAAGCCCTTATCCCGGGGGGAGGCTACGAGCAGTTCTTC	CASSQALIPGGGYEQFF
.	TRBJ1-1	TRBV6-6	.	TGTGCCAGCAGTGATAAGACAGACTCAAACACTGAAGCTTTCTTT	CASSDKTDSNTEAFF
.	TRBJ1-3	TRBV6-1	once	TGTGCCAGCAGTGAGCAGGTGTCTGGAAACACCATATATTTT	CASSEQVSGNTIYF
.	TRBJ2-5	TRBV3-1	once	TGTGCCAGCAGCCAACGACAGGCAACGGTAAACGAGCGGTACTTC	CASSQRQATVNERYF
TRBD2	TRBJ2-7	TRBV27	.	TGTGCCAGCAGCCTGACTAGCGGGGGAGTTCTCGAGCAGTACTTC	CASSLTSGGVLEQYF
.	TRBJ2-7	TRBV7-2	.	TGTGCCAGCAGCTTAAGACTAGAGGGAACTTACGAGCAGTACTTC	CASSLRLEGTYEQYF
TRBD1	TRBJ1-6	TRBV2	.	TGTGCCAGCCCCCGGGACAGCGCTAATTCACCCCTCCACTTT	CASPRDSANSPLHF
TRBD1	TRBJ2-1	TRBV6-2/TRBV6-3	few	TGTGCCAGCGGTACTGGACAGGGGAACAATGAGCAGTTCTTC	CASGTGQGNNEQFF
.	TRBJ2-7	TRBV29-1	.	TGCAGCGTCATCCGTGGGGGGCGCGGACGCGAGCAGTACTTC	CSVIRGGRGREQYF